The 18 T cell receptor beta chains in this list originate from one sample, sequenced in a study of T cell repertoires in cytomegalovirus infection. Using its own MiXCR run on the reads, TCRdb lists one record per CDR3 protein. This sample carries 400,000 to 600,000 distinct CDR3 sequences, about 42% of them seen once, and the ten largest clones take around 44%. These receptors lack a known antigen. The starting material was cultured PBMCs, obtained from culture after CMV antigen stimulation. The origin of the receptors is a human donor in good health (CMV status not recorded). Some clones in this sample may be carry-over from other donors' samples.

V gene TRBV2 combines with J gene TRBJ2-1; D is possibly TRBD2 (6 bases). Trimming took 8 bases from V and 8 from J, leaving 13 bases between them. The CDR3 is 12 residues long. The V gene's germline CDR1 is SNHLY and CDR2 FYNNEI. CDR3 in amino acids: CASVGDSDEQFF. CDR3 DNA: TGTGCCAGCGTGGGGGACTCCGATGAGCAGTTCTTC.

The chain carries TRBV6-2 or TRBV6-3 and TRBJ2-4, with a tentative D call TRBD2 (7 bases). Germline assignment: CDR1 MNHEY and CDR2 SVGEGT. The CDR3 loop spans 14 amino acids. V gave up 8 bases and J gave up 3 bases, with 14 bases separating them. The CDR3 nucleotides are TGTGCCAGCGGGGGGGCCGCTAGCAAAAACATTCAGTACTTC. Amino acids: CASGGAASKNIQYF.

The chain carries TRBV7-9 and TRBJ1-1; D is unclear. Trimming shortened V by 0 bases and J by 4 bases, and 3 bases separated the two germline ends. The CDR3 totals 12 residues. Germline CDR1 SEHNR, CDR2 FQNEAQ (reference sequence). This chain's CDR3 is CASSLAATEAFF. The CDR3 nucleotides are TGTGCCAGCAGCTTAGCGGCCACTGAAGCTTTCTTT.

The V gene is TRBV12-3 or TRBV12-4, the J gene TRBJ1-3; TRBD1 matches 8 bases. The CDR3 consists of 13 residues. V dropped 8 bases and J dropped 4; count of bases not matched to a gene: 4. CDR3 bases: TGTGCCAGCCACCGGGACAGGGGAAACACCATATATTTT. This gives the protein CASHRDRGNTIYF.

The chain is built from TRBV27 and TRBJ1-5, with unresolved D. Trimming took off 6 bases at V and 6 bases at J, with 15 bases between the two ends. Per the germline V gene, CDR1 is MNHEY and CDR2 is SMNVEV (reference sequence). CDR3 length: 14 residues. The CDR3 is CASSPRGGVQPQHF. CDR3 sequence (DNA): TGTGCCAGCAGCCCACGAGGTGGGGTTCAGCCCCAGCATTTT.

The genes are TRBV3-1 and TRBJ2-5; maybe TRBD1 (6 bases). The length of the CDR3 is 15 residues. V dropped 4 bases and J dropped 2 bases, with 14 bases sitting between them. Germline V gene sequence: CDR1 LGHDT, CDR2 YNNKEL (reference sequence). The CDR3 reads CASSLNPTGQETQYF. CDR3 coding DNA: TGTGCCAGCAGCCTCAACCCGACAGGACAAGAGACCCAGTACTTC.

The genes are TRBV5-5 and TRBJ1-4; D possibly corresponds to TRBD1 (6 bases). Germline CDR1 reads SGHKS; CDR2 reads YYEKEE (reference sequence). V lost 4 bases and J 8 bases, leaving 18 bases between the germline ends. This CDR3 region has 15 residues. CDR3 sequence: CASSIIQGFKEKLFF. CDR3 in DNA: TGTGCCAGCAGCATAATACAGGGTTTTAAGGAAAAACTGTTTTTT.

The chain recombines TRBV19 with TRBJ1-2, with D uncertain. The CDR3 has 14 residues. Germline CDR1 LNHDA, CDR2 SQIVND (reference sequence). V lost 5 bases, J lost 3 bases, and 13 bases lay in between. The DNA of the CDR3 is TGTGCCAGTAGTCCGCTTGGACCGGACTATGGCTACACCTTC. Residues: CASSPLGPDYGYTF.

At least ten counts were recorded for this clonotype. J is TRBJ2-3 and V is TRBV7-6; 12 bases map to TRBD2. Germline trimming cut 1 base from V and 5 bases from J; bases unmatched to any gene: 10. This CDR3 is built from 18 residues. The germline V gene has CDR1 SGHVS and CDR2 FNYEAQ. Here the CDR3 DNA reads TGTGCCAGCAGCTTAGGTCGGACTAGCGGGACCTTCGGAGATACGCAGTATTTT. This sequence encodes CASSLGRTSGTFGDTQYF.

The rearrangement links TRBV7-2 to TRBJ2-2; D unclear. The V gene's germline CDR1 is SGHTA and CDR2 FQGNSA. V dropped 4 bases and J dropped 8 bases, with 14 bases sitting between them. This CDR3 region has 14 residues. As DNA, the CDR3 is TGTGCCAGCAGCTCTGGACCCCGGAGTGGGGAGCTGTTTTTT. It yields the protein CASSSGPRSGELFF.

Concerning this clonotype: The conserved phenylalanine or tryptophan is not found at the CDR3 terminus, so this likely reflects a read error. V and J are TRBV28 and TRBJ2-7, with 10 bases lining up with TRBD2. This CDR3 has 14 amino acids. V was pared by 5 bases and J by 4 bases, with 5 bases of the junction left unmatched. Looked up from germline, CDR1 is MDHEN and CDR2 is SYDVKM. As DNA, the CDR3 is TGTGCCAGCAGTCTAGCGGGAGTTGGGTACGAGCAGTACTTG. The encoded protein is CASSLAGVGYEQYL.

This clonotype has more than one count but fewer than ten. Here the CDR3 DNA reads TGTGCCAGCAGTTACTGGCTCGAGCAGTACTTC. This codes for CASSYWLEQYF. This sequence joins TRBV6-2 or TRBV6-3 and TRBJ2-7, with no clear D. CDR1 is MNHEY, CDR2 SVGEGT, per germline. V was shortened by 1 base and J by 6 bases, with 4 bases between the two germline ends. This CDR3 has 11 amino acids.

This clonotype was observed a handful of times. The chain is built from TRBV11-3 and TRBJ2-5, with TRBD2 matching over 8 bases. Germline CDR1 SGHNT, CDR2 YENEEA. CDR3 size: 15 residues. Trimming at V came to 5 bases and at J to 2 bases, leaving 7 bases not matched to a gene. The CDR3 loop reads CASSPGGPGQETQYF. The CDR3 nucleotides read TGTGCCAGCAGCCCGGGGGGGCCGGGGCAAGAGACCCAGTACTTC.

The rearrangement joins TRBV7-2 to TRBJ2-1; perhaps D is TRBD1 or TRBD2 (5 bases each). Trimming pared 4 bases from V and 1 base from J, leaving 8 bases between. CDR1 and CDR2 (germline): SGHTA, FQGNSA. This CDR3 contains 14 residues. This CDR3 is CASSWDPSYNEQFF. CDR3 DNA sequence: TGTGCCAGCAGCTGGGACCCATCCTACAATGAGCAGTTCTTC.

The J gene is TRBJ2-3, the V gene TRBV20-1; no reliable D call. V dropped 3 bases and J dropped 0 bases, with 10 bases sitting between them. CDR1 and CDR2 (germline): DFQATT, SNEGSKA (reference sequence). The CDR3 has 14 residues. CDR3 residues: CSASGQTSTDTQYF. In DNA, the CDR3 is TGCAGTGCTAGTGGCCAGACTAGCACAGATACGCAGTATTTT.

The gene calls are TRBV12-3 or TRBV12-4 and TRBJ2-2; no firm D call. This CDR3 spans 14 amino acids. The ends were cut back, 6 bases at V and 6 bases at J, with 14 bases in the middle. The CDR3 DNA follows: TGTGCCAGCAGCTACAAAGTCGTCGCCGGGGAGCTGTTTTTT. Its translation: CASSYKVVAGELFF.

The V call is TRBV6-2 or TRBV6-3, the J call TRBJ2-5; 10 nucleotides align to TRBD2. Germline assignment: CDR1 MNHEY and CDR2 SVGEGT. The length of the CDR3 is 17 residues. V shed 4 bases and J 5 bases; nucleotides not matched to a gene: 13. The CDR3 here is CASSSGPLAGDWETQYF. The CDR3 DNA follows: TGTGCCAGCAGTTCCGGCCCGCTAGCGGGAGACTGGGAGACCCAGTACTTC.

In this sample, this clonotype turned up a few times. The chain joins TRBV28 to TRBJ2-7; 10 bases are a match to TRBD1. CDR1 MDHEN and CDR2 SYDVKM come from the germline V gene. After removal of 5 bases from V and 1 base from J, the junction contained 5 bases not matched to a gene. The CDR3 extends over 15 amino acids. The DNA for the CDR3 is TGTGCCAGCAGTCAAGGGGGACAGGGGTCCTACGAGCAGTACTTC. It translates to CASSQGGQGSYEQYF. Full variable domain (outside the CDR3, taken from reference TRBV28 and TRBJ2-7): DVKVTQSSRYLVKRTGEKVFLECVQDMDHENMFWYRQDPGLGLRLIYFSYDVKMKEKGDIPEGYSVSREKKERFSLILESASTNQTSMYLCASSQGGQGSYEQYFGPGTRLTVT.